This section outlines one TCR beta chain sequence together with its context. Its antigen is not known. The CDR3 sequence is 13 residues long. The V gene's germline CDR1 is SGDLS and CDR2 YYNGEE. Trimming left V 2 bases short and J 6 bases short, with 10 bases between. Terminally differentiated effector memory CD45RA+ cells were left out of the naive CD8 fraction, which was CD45RO-negative and positively selected for CCR7. The donors, all of them Caucasian adults, lived in Nashville, Tennessee. This entry is derived from a study of shared clonotypes between healthy human individuals. As for the study in general: The people who gave samples were a couple of women and three men aged 18 to 49.

Sequenced by immunoSEQ multiplex PCR; TCRdb stores in-frame clones only, minus some. The sample has around 640,000 clones, roughly 96% seen once. General observations from the study: Clonotype sharing among donors, it was expected, would be affected by sequencing depth.

This receptor was taken from a woman under 40 in good health. The chain couples TRBV9 to TRBJ2-3; no reliable D call. Sequencing was carried out using naive CD8+ T cells sorted from blood. The CDR3 spells CASSVDRGDTQYF. The CDR3 DNA is TGTGCCAGCAGCGTTGACCGTGGGGATACGCAGTATTTT.